This entry lists 4 T cell receptor beta chains sequenced from one sample in a study of shared clonotypes between healthy human individuals. Profiling relied on immunoSEQ multiplex PCR, and the TCRdb table lists in-frame clones only, not all of them. Of 1.6 million or so clones listed, around 97% are singletons. The material sequenced was naive CD4+ T cells sorted from blood. Subset given: CD45RA+ positively selected. The receptors shown here come from a man aged 25-45 years in good health.

About this clone: The same CDR3 arises from other DNA sequences in this sample as well. The chain is built from TRBV18 and TRBJ2-7; no clear D gene. Deletions cut 3 bases from V and 2 bases from J, with 8 bases between. This CDR3 is built from 13 residues. Germline V gene data show CDR1 as KGHSH and CDR2 as LQKENI. CDR3 DNA: TGTGCCAGCTCACCCCTGCCAACCTACGAGCAGTACTTC. The encoded protein is CASSPLPTYEQYF.

The V gene is TRBV28, the J gene TRBJ1-4; 10 bases line up with TRBD1. The CDR3 runs 17 residues. Germline values: CDR1 MDHEN, CDR2 SYDVKM. V trimming: 5 bases; J trimming: 2 bases; junction bases outside the gene matches: 8. The CDR3 DNA follows: TGTGCCAGCAGTCCCCAGGACAGGGGGACTACTAATGAAAAACTGTTTTTT. This encodes CASSPQDRGTTNEKLFF.

On this clone itself: Within the sample, other DNA sequences also encode this same CDR3. The chain employs TRBV7-3 and TRBJ2-1, with D perhaps TRBD1 (5 bases). CDR3 length: 15 residues. Germline V gives CDR1 SGHTA, CDR2 FQGTGA. Trimming pared 6 bases from V and 0 bases from J, leaving 12 bases between. This CDR3 reads CASSPQGGSYNEQFF. As DNA, the CDR3 is TGTGCCAGCAGTCCCCAGGGTGGCTCCTACAATGAGCAGTTCTTC.

The CDR3 loop is CASSRGLSYGYTF. For the CDR3, the DNA is TGTGCCAGCAGCCGGGGACTTAGCTATGGCTACACCTTC. The gene calls are TRBV27 and TRBJ1-2; D possibly corresponds to TRBD1 (5 bases). V was shortened by 6 bases and J by 4 bases, with 12 bases between the two germline ends. CDR1 is MNHEY, CDR2 SMNVEV, per germline (reference sequence). The CDR3 consists of 13 residues.